The clone carrying this T cell receptor beta chain has just a few counts. The record originates from a study of cytomegalovirus exposure and HLA in healthy donors. Researchers ran the PCR with 60 Vbeta and 13 Jbeta primers. TCRdb's copy holds only in-frame clones and misses some; the assay was immunoSEQ multiplex PCR. The sample yields 100,000 to 130,000 clones, roughly 70% seen once. The CDR3 is 15 amino acids. V shed 5 bases and J 3 bases; nucleotides not matched to a gene: 5. Germline V CDR1 and CDR2: SEHNR, FQNEAQ (reference sequence). The rearrangement links TRBV7-9 to TRBJ1-3, with 9 nucleotides matching TRBD1. This TCR was recovered from a woman aged 40-49 years in good health and CMV-seropositive. Sequenced material: PBMCs. The CDR3 reads CASSQQGAVGNTIYF. For the CDR3, the DNA is TGTGCCAGCAGCCAACAGGGGGCGGTTGGAAACACCATATATTTT. Full variable domain (rest looked up from reference TRBV7-9 and TRBJ1-3): DTGVSQNPRHKITKRGQNVTFRCDPISEHNRLYWYRQTLGQGPEFLTYFQNEAQLEKSRLLSDRFSAERPKGSFSTLEIQRTEQGDSAMYLCASSQQGAVGNTIYFGEGSWLTVV.